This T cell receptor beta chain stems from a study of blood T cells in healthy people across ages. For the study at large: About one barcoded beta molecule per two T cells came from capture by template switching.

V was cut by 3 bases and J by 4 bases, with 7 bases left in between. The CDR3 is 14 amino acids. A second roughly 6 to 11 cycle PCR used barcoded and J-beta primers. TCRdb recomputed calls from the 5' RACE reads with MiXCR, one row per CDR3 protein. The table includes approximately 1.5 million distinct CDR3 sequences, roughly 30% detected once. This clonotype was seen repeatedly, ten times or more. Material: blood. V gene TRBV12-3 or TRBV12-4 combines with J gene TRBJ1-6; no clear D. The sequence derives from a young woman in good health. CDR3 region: CASSFSQYNSPLHF. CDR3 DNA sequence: TGTGCCAGCAGTTTTAGCCAATATAATTCACCCCTCCACTTT.